The text below deals with one T cell receptor (beta chain). This clonotype was detected only a few times. Its target antigen remains unknown. Base quality data are lacking; no much larger clone is found one base away. This sample stems from a study of response to subunit inactivated influenza vaccine (dated by TCRdb to about 2018). With respect to the entire study: Deep quantitative profiling of the T cell receptor repertoire was used in the study to follow responses to a trivalent subunit inactivated influenza vaccine.

Unmatched junction bases come to 14, with V trimmed by 5 bases and J by 6 bases. CDR1 MNHEY and CDR2 SVGEGT are derived from the germline V gene. From the cysteine up to the phenylalanine, the CDR3 has a length of 16 residues. Here the CDR3 DNA is all that survives: 48 bases in frame from base 1. The library was prepared using RT-PCR. Sequenced on an Illumina HiSeq 2500. The public sequencing data were trimmed at Q25 with fastp and processed into clonotypes with MiXCR by TCRdb, which kept only in-frame beta chains. All rows with the same CDR3 protein become a single entry with the most common DNA and genes. Across this sample there are 600,000 to 850,000 distinct CDR3 sequences, with 14% seen only once. The biggest ten clones account for 6% to 9.5% of the sample. Here is what the overall study found, with its caveats: The authors proposed that each seasonal influenza vaccination may bring in only a limited number of new T cells.

The chain uses TRBV6-2 or TRBV6-3 and TRBJ2-3, with 7 middle bases fitting TRBD1. This receptor was obtained from a man over 45 who received an inactivated influenza vaccine. Donor details come from another sample of the same person, matched by shared clones. The sample was PBMCs from blood, taken approximately 15 days before vaccination. The CDR3 amino acid sequence is: CASSHTERQGGDTQYF. The DNA sequence is TGTGCCAGCAGTCACACCGAACGACAGGGCGGTGATACGCAGTATTTT.